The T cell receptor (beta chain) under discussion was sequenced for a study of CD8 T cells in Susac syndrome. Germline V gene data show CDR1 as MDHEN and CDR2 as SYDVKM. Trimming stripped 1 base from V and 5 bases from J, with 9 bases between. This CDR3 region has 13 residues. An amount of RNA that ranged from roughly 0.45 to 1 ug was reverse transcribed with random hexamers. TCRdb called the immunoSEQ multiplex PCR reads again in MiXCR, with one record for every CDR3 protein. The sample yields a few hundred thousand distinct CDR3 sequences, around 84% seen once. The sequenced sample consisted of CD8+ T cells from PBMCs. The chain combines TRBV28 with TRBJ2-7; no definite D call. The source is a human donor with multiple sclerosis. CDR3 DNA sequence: TGTGCCAGCAGTTTATTCTCCGTCGACGAGCAGTACTTC. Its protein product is CASSLFSVDEQYF.